This T cell receptor beta chain was retrieved from a study of blood T cell repertoires in COVID-19. Overall study: From the United States, Italy and Spain came samples of acute and convalescent COVID-19. The analysed material was cDNA or gDNA that came from T cells, B-cell-depleted T cells, or PBMCs.

This CDR3 contains 13 residues. Germline V CDR1 and CDR2: KGHSH, LQKENI. The V end lost 1 base, the J end lost 1 base, and 3 bases lay between the germline ends. The table came from immunoSEQ multiplex PCR; TCRdb's copy has only in-frame clones and leaves some out. The table includes hundreds of thousands of clones, nearly 85% detected once. Note on this clone: Additional DNA sequences in this sample encode the identical CDR3.

The sample was peripheral blood. This clonotype originated in a human donor in a cohort sampled during active COVID-19. J is TRBJ2-3 and V is TRBV18; D is uncertain. In DNA form, the CDR3 reads TGTGCCAGCTCACCACGAGGCACAGATACGCAGTATTTT. This translates into CASSPRGTDTQYF.